This TCR beta chain was recorded in a study of blood T cell repertoires in COVID-19. Data came from immunoSEQ multiplex PCR; TCRdb stores just in-frame clones and leaves some out. The sample has approximately 160,000 clones, roughly 90% seen once; the top ten hold approximately 0.56%. Per germline, CDR1 LNHDA and CDR2 SQIVND (reference sequence). Trimming stripped 2 bases from V and 4 bases from J, with 14 bases between. The length of the CDR3 is 15 residues. The sample taken for sequencing was peripheral blood. J is TRBJ1-1 and V is TRBV19, with D unclear. The TCR was taken from a middle-aged man with acute or convalescent COVID-19. DNA for the CDR3: TGTGCCAGTAGTATATTTGGAGGGATCGCCACTGAAGCTTTCTTT. It specifies CASSIFGGIATEAFF. Supplemented by reference TRBV19 and TRBJ1-1, the full variable domain reads DGGITQSPKYLFRKEGQNVTLSCEQNLNHDAMYWYRQDPGQGLRLIYYSQIVNDFQKGDIAEGYSVSREKKESFPLTVTSAQKNPTAFYLCASSIFGGIATEAFFGQGTRLTVV.